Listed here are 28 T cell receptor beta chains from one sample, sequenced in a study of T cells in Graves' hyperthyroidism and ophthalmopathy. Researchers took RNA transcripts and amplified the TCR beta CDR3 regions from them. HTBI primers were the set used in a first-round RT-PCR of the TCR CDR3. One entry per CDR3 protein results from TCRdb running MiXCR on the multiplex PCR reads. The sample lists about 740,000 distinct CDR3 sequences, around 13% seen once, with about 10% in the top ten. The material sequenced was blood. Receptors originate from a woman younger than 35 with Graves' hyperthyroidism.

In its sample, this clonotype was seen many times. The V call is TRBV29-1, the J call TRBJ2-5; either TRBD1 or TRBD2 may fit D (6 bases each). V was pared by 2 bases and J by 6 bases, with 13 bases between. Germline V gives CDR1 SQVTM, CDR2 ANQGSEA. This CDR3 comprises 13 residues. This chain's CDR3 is CSVETGAGKTQYF. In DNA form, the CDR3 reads TGCAGCGTTGAAACGGGGGCGGGGAAGACCCAGTACTTC.

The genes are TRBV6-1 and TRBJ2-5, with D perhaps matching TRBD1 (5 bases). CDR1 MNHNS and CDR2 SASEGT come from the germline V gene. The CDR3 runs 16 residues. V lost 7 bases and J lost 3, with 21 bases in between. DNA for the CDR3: TGTGCCAGCACTAAAGGGGTGCTACGGCCGAAAGAGACCCAGTACTTC. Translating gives CASTKGVLRPKETQYF.

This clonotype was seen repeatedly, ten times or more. In nucleotides, the CDR3 is TGTGCCAGCAGTTTGGGCCTAGGGGGCTACTATGGCTACACCTTC. It specifies CASSLGLGGYYGYTF. The J gene is TRBJ1-2, the V gene TRBV12-3 or TRBV12-4, with 7 bases aligning to TRBD1. V shed 3 bases and J 3 bases; nucleotides not matched to a gene: 7. The CDR3 is 15 residues long.

CDR3 coding DNA: TGTGCCAGTAGTATACCAACAACAGATACGCAGTATTTT. This translates into CASSIPTTDTQYF. The gene calls are TRBV19 and TRBJ2-3; the D is unclear. V lost 2 bases and J lost 3, with 6 bases in between. CDR1 LNHDA and CDR2 SQIVND come from the germline V gene (reference sequence). The CDR3 spans 13 residues.

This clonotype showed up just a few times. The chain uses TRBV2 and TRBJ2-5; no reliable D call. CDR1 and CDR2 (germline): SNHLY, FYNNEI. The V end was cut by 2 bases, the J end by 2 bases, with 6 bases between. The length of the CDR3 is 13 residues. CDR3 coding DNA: TGTGCCAGCAGTGAATACAGACAAGAGACCCAGTACTTC. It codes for CASSEYRQETQYF.

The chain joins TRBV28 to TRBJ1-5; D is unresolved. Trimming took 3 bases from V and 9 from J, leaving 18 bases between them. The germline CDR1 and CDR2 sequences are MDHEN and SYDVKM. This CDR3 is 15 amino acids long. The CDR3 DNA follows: TGTGCCAGCAGTTTGGTAGGGTCAGCATTTTGGCCCCAGCATTTT. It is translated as CASSLVGSAFWPQHF.

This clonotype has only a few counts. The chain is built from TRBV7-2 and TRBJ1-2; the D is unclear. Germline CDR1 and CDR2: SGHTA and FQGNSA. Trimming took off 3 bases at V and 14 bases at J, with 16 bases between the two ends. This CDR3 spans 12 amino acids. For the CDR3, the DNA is TGTGCCAGCAGCTTGTTGGGAGACGGCGAAACCTTC. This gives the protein CASSLLGDGETF.

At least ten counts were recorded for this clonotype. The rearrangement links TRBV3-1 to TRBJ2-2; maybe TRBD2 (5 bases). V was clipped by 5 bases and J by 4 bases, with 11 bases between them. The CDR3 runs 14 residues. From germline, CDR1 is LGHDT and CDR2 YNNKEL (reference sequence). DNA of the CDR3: TGTGCCAGCAGCTCATACGGAGGCACCGGGGAGCTGTTTTTT. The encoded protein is CASSSYGGTGELFF.

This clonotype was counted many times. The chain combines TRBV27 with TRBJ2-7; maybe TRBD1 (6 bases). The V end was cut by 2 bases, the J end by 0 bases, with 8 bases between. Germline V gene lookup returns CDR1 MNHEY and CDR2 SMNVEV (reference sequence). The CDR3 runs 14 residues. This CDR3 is CASSLKGHSYEQYF. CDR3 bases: TGTGCCAGCAGTTTAAAGGGACACTCCTACGAGCAGTACTTC.

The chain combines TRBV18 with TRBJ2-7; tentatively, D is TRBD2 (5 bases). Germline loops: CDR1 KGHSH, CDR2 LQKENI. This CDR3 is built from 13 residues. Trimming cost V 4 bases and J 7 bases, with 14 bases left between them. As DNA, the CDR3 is TGTGCCAGCTCACATAGGACTGACGGAGAGCAGTACTTC. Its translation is CASSHRTDGEQYF.

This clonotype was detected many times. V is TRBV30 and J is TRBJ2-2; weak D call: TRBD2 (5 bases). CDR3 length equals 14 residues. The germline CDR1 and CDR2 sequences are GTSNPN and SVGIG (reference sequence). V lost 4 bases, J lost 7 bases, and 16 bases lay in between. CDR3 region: CAWIWGSGNGELFF. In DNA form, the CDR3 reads TGTGCCTGGATTTGGGGATCGGGGAACGGGGAGCTGTTTTTT.

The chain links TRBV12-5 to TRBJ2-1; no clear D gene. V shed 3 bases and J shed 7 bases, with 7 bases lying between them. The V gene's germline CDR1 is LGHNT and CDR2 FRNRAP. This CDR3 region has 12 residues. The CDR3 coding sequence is TGTGCTAGTGGTTTCGGTTATAATGAGCAGTTCTTC. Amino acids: CASGFGYNEQFF.

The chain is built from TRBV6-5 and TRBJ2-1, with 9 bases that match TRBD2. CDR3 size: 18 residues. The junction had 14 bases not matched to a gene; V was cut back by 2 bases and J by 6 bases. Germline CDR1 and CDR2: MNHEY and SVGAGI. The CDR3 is CASSYAPAGGPGRNEQFF. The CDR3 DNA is TGTGCCAGCAGTTACGCCCCAGCGGGAGGACCGGGGCGCAATGAGCAGTTCTTC.

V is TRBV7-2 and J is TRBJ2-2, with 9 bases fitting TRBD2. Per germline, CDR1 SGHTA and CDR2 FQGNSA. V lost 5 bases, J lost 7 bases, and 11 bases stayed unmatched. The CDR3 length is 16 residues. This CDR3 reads CASSRRGGRAGGELFF. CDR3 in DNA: TGTGCCAGCAGCCGCCGGGGCGGGAGGGCCGGCGGGGAGCTGTTTTTT.

CDR3 in amino acids: CASSLREVGGYTF. In DNA form, the CDR3 reads TGTGCCAGCAGCTTACGGGAGGTAGGAGGCTACACCTTC. J is TRBJ1-2 and V is TRBV7-9; D not resolved. CDR1 is SEHNR and CDR2 is FQNEAQ in the germline V gene (reference sequence). V was cut by 2 bases and J by 8 bases, with 12 bases left in between. This CDR3 comprises 13 residues. Full variable domain (rest looked up from reference TRBV7-9 and TRBJ1-2): DTGVSQNPRHKITKRGQNVTFRCDPISEHNRLYWYRQTLGQGPEFLTYFQNEAQLEKSRLLSDRFSAERPKGSFSTLEIQRTEQGDSAMYLCASSLREVGGYTFGSGTRLTVV.

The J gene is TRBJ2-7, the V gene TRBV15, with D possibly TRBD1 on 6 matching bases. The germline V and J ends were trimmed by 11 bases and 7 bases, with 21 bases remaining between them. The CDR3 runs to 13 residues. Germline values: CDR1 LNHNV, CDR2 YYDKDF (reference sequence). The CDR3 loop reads CAVSDSRGREQYF. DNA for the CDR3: TGTGCCGTATCGGACAGTCGGGGACGGGAGCAGTACTTC.

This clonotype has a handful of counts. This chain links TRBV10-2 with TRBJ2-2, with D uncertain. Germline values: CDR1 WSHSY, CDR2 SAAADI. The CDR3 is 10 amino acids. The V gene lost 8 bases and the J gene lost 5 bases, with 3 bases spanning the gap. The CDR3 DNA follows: TGCGCCAGCTGGACCGGGGAGCTGTTTTTT. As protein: CASWTGELFF.

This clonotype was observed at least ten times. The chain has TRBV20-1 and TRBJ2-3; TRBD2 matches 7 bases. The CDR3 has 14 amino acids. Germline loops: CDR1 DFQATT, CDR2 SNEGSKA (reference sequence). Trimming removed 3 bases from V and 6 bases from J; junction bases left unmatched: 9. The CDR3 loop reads CSARAGEGWDTQYF. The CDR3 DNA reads TGCAGTGCTAGGGCGGGAGAAGGGTGGGATACGCAGTATTTT.

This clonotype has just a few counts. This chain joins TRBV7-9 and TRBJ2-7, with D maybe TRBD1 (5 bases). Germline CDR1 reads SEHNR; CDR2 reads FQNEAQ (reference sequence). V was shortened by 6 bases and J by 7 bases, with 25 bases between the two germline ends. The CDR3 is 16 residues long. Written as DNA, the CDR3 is TGTGCCAGCAGTCCCTCCGATTTGACAGTCCCACTAGAGCAGTACTTC. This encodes CASSPSDLTVPLEQYF.

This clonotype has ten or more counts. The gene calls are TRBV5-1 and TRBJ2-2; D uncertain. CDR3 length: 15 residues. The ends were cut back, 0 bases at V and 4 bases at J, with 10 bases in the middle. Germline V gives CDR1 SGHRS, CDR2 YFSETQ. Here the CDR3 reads CASSLEGTTTGELFF. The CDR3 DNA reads TGCGCCAGCAGCTTGGAGGGTACGACCACCGGGGAGCTGTTTTTT. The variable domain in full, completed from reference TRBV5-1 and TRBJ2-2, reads KAGVTQTPRYLIKTRGQQVTLSCSPISGHRSVSWYQQTPGQGLQFLFEYFSETQRNKGNFPGRFSGRQFSNSRSEMNVSTLELGDSALYLCASSLEGTTTGELFFGEGSRLTVL.

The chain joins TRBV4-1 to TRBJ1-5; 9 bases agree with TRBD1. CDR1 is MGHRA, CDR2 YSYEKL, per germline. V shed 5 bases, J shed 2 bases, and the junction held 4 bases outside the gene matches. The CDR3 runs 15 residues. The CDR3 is CASSGQGRGNQPQHF. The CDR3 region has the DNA TGCGCCAGCAGCGGACAGGGGAGGGGCAATCAGCCCCAGCATTTT.

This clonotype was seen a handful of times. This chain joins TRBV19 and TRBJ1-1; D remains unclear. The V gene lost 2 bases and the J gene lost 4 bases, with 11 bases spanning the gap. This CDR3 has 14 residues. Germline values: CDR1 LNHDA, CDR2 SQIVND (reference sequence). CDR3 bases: TGTGCCAGTAGTATAAAACCCTTGGGCACTGAAGCTTTCTTT. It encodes CASSIKPLGTEAFF. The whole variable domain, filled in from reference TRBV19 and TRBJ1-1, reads DGGITQSPKYLFRKEGQNVTLSCEQNLNHDAMYWYRQDPGQGLRLIYYSQIVNDFQKGDIAEGYSVSREKKESFPLTVTSAQKNPTAFYLCASSIKPLGTEAFFGQGTRLTVV.

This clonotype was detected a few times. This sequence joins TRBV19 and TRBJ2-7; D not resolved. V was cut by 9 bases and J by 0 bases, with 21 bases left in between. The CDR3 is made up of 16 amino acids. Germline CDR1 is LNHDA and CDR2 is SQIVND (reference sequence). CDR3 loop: CASQAIGNAGSYEQYF. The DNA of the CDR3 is TGTGCCAGCCAAGCCATTGGTAACGCCGGCTCCTACGAGCAGTACTTC.

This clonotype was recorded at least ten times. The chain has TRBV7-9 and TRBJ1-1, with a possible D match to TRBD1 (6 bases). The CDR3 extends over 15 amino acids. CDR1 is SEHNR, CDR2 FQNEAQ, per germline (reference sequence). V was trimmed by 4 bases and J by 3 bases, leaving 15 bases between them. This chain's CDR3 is CASSSAGQTYTEAFF. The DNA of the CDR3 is TGTGCCAGCAGCTCGGCCGGACAGACTTACACTGAAGCTTTCTTT.

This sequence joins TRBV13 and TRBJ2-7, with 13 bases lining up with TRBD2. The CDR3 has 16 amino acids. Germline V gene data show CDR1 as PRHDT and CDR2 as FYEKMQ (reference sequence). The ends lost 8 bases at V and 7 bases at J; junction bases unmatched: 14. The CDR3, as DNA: TGTGCCAGCGGGGGAGGACTAGCGGGAGCAGGTGGGGAGCAGTACTTC. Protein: CASGGGLAGAGGEQYF.

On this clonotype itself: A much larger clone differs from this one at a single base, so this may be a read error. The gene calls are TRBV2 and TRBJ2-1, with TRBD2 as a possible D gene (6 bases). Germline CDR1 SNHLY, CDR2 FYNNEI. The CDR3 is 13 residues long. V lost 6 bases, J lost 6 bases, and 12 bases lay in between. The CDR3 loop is CASRGGRVNEQFF. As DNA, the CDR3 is TGTGCCAGCAGGGGAGGCAGGGTCAATGAGCAGTTCTTC.

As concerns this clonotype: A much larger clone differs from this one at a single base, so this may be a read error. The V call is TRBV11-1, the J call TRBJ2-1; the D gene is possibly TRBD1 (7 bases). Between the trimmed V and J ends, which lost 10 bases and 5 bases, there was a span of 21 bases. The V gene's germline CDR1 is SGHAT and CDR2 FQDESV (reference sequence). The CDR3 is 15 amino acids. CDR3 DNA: TGTGCCACCACCTCGGCGGGACAGATTCACAATGAGCAGTTCTTC. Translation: CATTSAGQIHNEQFF.

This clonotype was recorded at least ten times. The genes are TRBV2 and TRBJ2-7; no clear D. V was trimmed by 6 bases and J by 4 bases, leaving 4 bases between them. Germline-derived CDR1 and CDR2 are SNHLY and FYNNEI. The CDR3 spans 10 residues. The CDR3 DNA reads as TGTGCCAGCAGGGCATACGAGCAGTACTTC. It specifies CASRAYEQYF.